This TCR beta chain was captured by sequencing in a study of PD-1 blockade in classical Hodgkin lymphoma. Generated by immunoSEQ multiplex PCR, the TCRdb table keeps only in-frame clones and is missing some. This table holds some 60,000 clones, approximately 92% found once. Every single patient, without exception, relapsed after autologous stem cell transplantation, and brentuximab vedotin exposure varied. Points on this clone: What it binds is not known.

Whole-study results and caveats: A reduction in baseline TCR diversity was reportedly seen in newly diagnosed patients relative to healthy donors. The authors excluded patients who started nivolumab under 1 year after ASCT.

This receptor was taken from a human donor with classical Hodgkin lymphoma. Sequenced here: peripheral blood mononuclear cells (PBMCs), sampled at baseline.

As DNA, the CDR3 is TGTGCCAGCTTCCTTGGGTGGCAGAGAGGGGTGTACCAAGAGACCCAGTACTTC. Protein sequence: CASFLGWQRGVYQETQYF. V is TRBV5-6 and J is TRBJ2-5; either TRBD1 or TRBD2 may fit D (5 bases each). The CDR3 contains 18 residues. With 7 bases removed from V and 0 bases from J, the gap between germline ends came to 25 bases. Germline CDR1 reads SGHDT; CDR2 reads YYEEEE.